This T cell receptor (beta chain) was sequenced in a study of T cells in Graves' hyperthyroidism and ophthalmopathy. General study points: Blood also contained most expanded thyroid clonotypes above 0.001. A model using 13 V-J features told ophthalmopathy apart from stable hyperthyroidism.

There are many counts of this clonotype. The target antigen is unknown. Pregnant or lactating patients were excluded, as were those with uncontrolled infection or other autoimmune disease. For the diagnoses, clinical symptoms, serum thyroxine and TRAb, thyroid ultrasound and orbital computed tomography were used. TCR beta CDR3 region amplification was performed from RNA transcripts. The TCR CDR3 first-round RT-PCR relied on the HTBI primer set. TCRdb analysed the multiplex PCR reads with MiXCR anew, one entry per CDR3 protein. The sample records 490,000 or so distinct CDR3 sequences, approximately 48% being singletons. The sequenced material came from peripheral blood or thyroid tissue (not recorded which). The clonotype was recovered from an adult woman with Graves' disease, either hyperthyroidism or ophthalmopathy (not recorded which).

The CDR3 DNA reads as TGTGCCAGCAGTTTAGGTGACTACAATGAAAAACTGTTTTTT. Translated, it gives CASSLGDYNEKLFF. The rearrangement uses TRBV12-3 or TRBV12-4 and TRBJ1-4; D not resolved. The V end lost 1 base, the J end lost 5 bases, and 8 bases lay between the germline ends. The length of the CDR3 is 14 residues.